Reported below is one T cell receptor (beta chain). Assay used: immunoSEQ multiplex PCR; TCRdb lists only in-frame clones, some missing. This table has approximately 410,000 clones, around 86% appearing once. The data are from a study of blood T cell repertoires in COVID-19. Whole-study context: The United States, Italy and Spain supplied acute and convalescent COVID-19 samples. From T cells, B-cell-depleted T cells, or PBMCs came the material, which was cDNA or gDNA.

What was sequenced was peripheral blood. The clonotype originates from a woman in her twenties or thirties with active or convalescent COVID-19.

The CDR3 protein is CASSLRDREYYGYTF. The CDR3 nucleotides are TGTGCCAGCAGCCTCCGGGACAGAGAGTACTATGGCTACACCTTC. V usage is TRBV6-2 or TRBV6-3 and J usage is TRBJ1-2, with 7 positions matching TRBD1. The CDR3 consists of 15 residues. The V segment lost 6 bases and the J segment 3 bases; nucleotides outside the gene matches: 10. The germline CDR1 and CDR2 sequences are MNHEY and SVGEGT.